Each of the 23 T cell receptor beta chains below was sequenced from the same sample in a study of OX40 agonist ivuxolimab in advanced cancers. Assay: immunoSEQ multiplex PCR; the TCRdb copy retains only in-frame clones and omits some. This sample has tens of thousands of clones; about 89% occur once, and the top ten carry around 4%. The source was CD4+ or CD8+ T cells sorted from blood, collected in a trial of the OX40 agonist ivuxolimab. These TCRs come from an adult with an advanced solid tumor such as melanoma, head and neck, liver or kidney cancer.

The rearrangement joins TRBV4-1 to TRBJ2-3, with a possible D match to TRBD1 (7 bases). This CDR3 comprises 15 residues. The V end lost 4 bases, the J end lost 4 bases, and 15 bases lay between the germline ends. The germline gives CDR1 MGHRA, CDR2 YSYEKL. DNA for the CDR3: TGCGCCAGCAGCCCAGGGGGGTCTCGTTCAGATACGCAGTATTTT. Its protein is CASSPGGSRSDTQYF.

The CDR3 loop reads CASSQFGYDGQYV. In DNA form, the CDR3 reads TGTGCCAGCAGCCAATTTGGCTACGACGGGCAGTACGTC. The chain is built from TRBV14 and TRBJ2-7, with unresolved D. CDR1 and CDR2 (germline): SGHDN, FVKESK. The CDR3 extends over 13 amino acids. V lost 2 bases to trimming and J lost 9 bases, with 14 bases between them.

This sequence joins TRBV19 and TRBJ2-2, with D uncertain. V was clipped by 8 bases and J by 2 bases, with 9 bases between them. Germline CDR1 and CDR2: LNHDA and SQIVND (reference sequence). The length of the CDR3 is 13 residues. The CDR3 loop reads CASDQFNTGELFF. The CDR3 coding sequence is TGTGCCAGTGATCAATTTAACACCGGGGAGCTGTTTTTT.

The rearrangement uses TRBV19 and TRBJ2-1; 8 bases match TRBD1. Looked up from germline, CDR1 is LNHDA and CDR2 is SQIVND (reference sequence). The CDR3 consists of 16 residues. The V segment lost 0 bases and the J segment 5 bases; nucleotides outside the gene matches: 6. DNA for the CDR3: TGTGCCAGTAGTATAGATCAGGGACAGGTAAACAATGAGCAGTTCTTC. It yields the protein CASSIDQGQVNNEQFF.

Only a few counts were recorded for this clone. This chain links TRBV12-5 with TRBJ1-1, with D uncertain. Germline loops: CDR1 LGHNT, CDR2 FRNRAP. Trimming cost V 7 bases and J 0 bases, with 12 bases left between them. The CDR3 length is 14 residues. In DNA, the CDR3 is TGTGCTAGTGCCCTTGGGCAGATGAACACTGAAGCTTTCTTT. The encoded protein is CASALGQMNTEAFF.

The count of this clone is one. V and J are TRBV9 and TRBJ1-2; D unclear. Germline CDR1 reads SGDLS; CDR2 reads YYNGEE. Trimming stripped 4 bases from V and 2 bases from J, with 12 bases between. The CDR3 runs to 14 residues. The CDR3 bases are TGTGCCAGCAGCCCTCTACAGACCAACTATGGCTACACCTTC. Protein: CASSPLQTNYGYTF.

The chain is built from TRBV6-1 and TRBJ1-2, with TRBD1 identical over 8 bases. Germline lookup yields CDR1 MNHNS and CDR2 SASEGT. The CDR3 runs 14 residues. The ends lost 6 bases at V and 3 bases at J; junction bases unmatched: 6. This CDR3 reads CASSQNRGDYGYTF. CDR3 nucleotide sequence: TGTGCCAGCAGCCAAAACAGGGGGGACTATGGCTACACCTTC.

Turning to this clone: Other DNA sequences in the sample encode the same CDR3. This chain uses TRBV5-5 with TRBJ2-1, with 10 bases lining up with TRBD2. After removal of 0 bases from V and 7 bases from J, the junction contained 4 bases not matched to a gene. Germline CDR1 SGHKS, CDR2 YYEKEE (reference sequence). The CDR3 contains 15 residues. The DNA for the CDR3 is TGTGCCAGCAGCTTGGATCTAGCGGGGGTTAATGAGCAGTTCTTC. It is translated as CASSLDLAGVNEQFF.

DNA of the CDR3: TGTGCCAGCAGTTACGGGCCCCCAAACACTGAAGCTTTCTTT. This translates into CASSYGPPNTEAFF. This rearrangement joins TRBV27 to TRBJ1-1; D call uncertain. The CDR3 has 14 residues. The ends were cut back, 4 bases at V and 2 bases at J, with 11 bases in the middle. The germline gives CDR1 MNHEY, CDR2 SMNVEV (reference sequence).

The gene calls are TRBV4-1 and TRBJ1-3; D might be TRBD1 (5 bases). Germline V gives CDR1 MGHRA, CDR2 YSYEKL. V dropped 1 base and J dropped 4 bases, with 11 bases sitting between them. The CDR3 sequence is 15 residues long. DNA for the CDR3: TGCGCCAGCAGCCAAGGCCGGGACTTCGGAAACACCATATATTTT. Translating it yields CASSQGRDFGNTIYF.

This rearrangement joins TRBV28 to TRBJ1-1, with unresolved D. Germline CDR1 MDHEN, CDR2 SYDVKM. The V end lost 6 bases, the J end lost 1 base, and 6 bases lay between the germline ends. This CDR3 has 12 amino acids. Here the CDR3 reads CASREQNTEAFF. DNA for the CDR3: TGTGCCAGCAGGGAACAGAACACTGAAGCTTTCTTT.

The V call is TRBV4-1, the J call TRBJ2-1; D unclear. The germline V and J ends were trimmed by 3 bases and 5 bases, with 11 bases remaining between them. Germline CDR1 and CDR2: MGHRA and YSYEKL. The CDR3 sequence is 14 residues long. CDR3 bases: TGCGCCAGCAGCCAGGACCTACCGAACAATGAGCAGTTCTTC. Protein: CASSQDLPNNEQFF.

This chain uses TRBV2 with TRBJ1-1, with TRBD1 as a possible D gene (6 bases). Per germline, CDR1 SNHLY and CDR2 FYNNEI. The CDR3 totals 12 residues. V gave up 6 bases and J gave up 8 bases, with 13 bases separating them. The CDR3 here is CASRSRGSEAFF. For the CDR3, the DNA is TGTGCCAGCAGGAGCAGGGGATCCGAAGCTTTCTTT. The variable domain in full, with the rest retrieved from reference TRBV2 and TRBJ1-1, is EPEVTQTPSHQVTQMGQEVILRCVPISNHLYFYWYRQILGQKVEFLVSFYNNEISEKSEIFDDQFSVERPDGSNFTLKIRSTKLEDSAMYFCASRSRGSEAFFGQGTRLTVV.

The V and J genes are TRBV7-9 and TRBJ1-5; 8 bases are shared with TRBD1. Looked up from germline, CDR1 is SEHNR and CDR2 is FQNEAQ (reference sequence). This CDR3 has 15 amino acids. V shed 7 bases, J shed 3 bases, and the junction held 8 bases outside the gene matches. CDR3 nucleotide sequence: TGTGCCAGCACCTCGGACAGGGCTATCAATCAGCCCCAGCATTTT. Its translation: CASTSDRAINQPQHF.

The chain has TRBV7-2 and TRBJ2-5; maybe TRBD2 (6 bases). V dropped 5 bases and J dropped 7 bases, with 14 bases sitting between them. The CDR3 is 13 residues long. CDR1 is SGHTA, CDR2 FQGNSA, per germline. DNA for the CDR3: TGTGCCAGCAGCCTCTCAGACGGGGGGACCCAGTACTTC. Its protein product is CASSLSDGGTQYF.

V and J are TRBV7-3 and TRBJ2-1; possibly TRBD2 for D (6 bases). V gave up 5 bases and J gave up 5 bases, with 22 bases separating them. The CDR3 has 17 amino acids. Germline V gene lookup returns CDR1 SGHTA and CDR2 FQGTGA. This CDR3 is CASSQWAPSGLDNEQFF. The DNA for the CDR3 is TGTGCCAGCAGCCAATGGGCCCCGAGCGGGCTAGACAATGAGCAGTTCTTC.

CDR3 loop: CASSLRGGYTQYF. The CDR3 nucleotides read TGTGCCAGCAGTTTACGAGGAGGGTATACGCAGTATTTT. The chain links TRBV28 to TRBJ2-3; the D gene is possibly TRBD2 (6 bases). Germline V gives CDR1 MDHEN, CDR2 SYDVKM. The CDR3 extends over 13 amino acids. V lost 2 bases and J lost 7, with 10 bases in between.

The V gene is TRBV30, the J gene TRBJ2-3, with D unresolved. Looked up from germline, CDR1 is GTSNPN and CDR2 is SVGIG (reference sequence). The CDR3 contains 11 residues. The CDR3 region has the DNA TGTGCTGGTGGGGTACCGTATACGCAGTATTTT. Encoded protein: CAGGVPYTQYF.

The rearrangement links TRBV7-8 to TRBJ2-7, with 12 bases fitting TRBD2. J was trimmed by 6 bases and V by 9 bases; bases with no gene match: 6. This CDR3 is 13 amino acids long. Germline CDR1 reads SGHVS; CDR2 reads FQNEAQ. The CDR3 here is CASGLAGLREQYF. The CDR3 DNA is TGTGCCAGTGGACTAGCGGGACTACGCGAGCAGTACTTC.

The rearrangement uses TRBV6-1 and TRBJ2-4, with D unresolved. The CDR3 is 15 amino acids. Per the germline V gene, CDR1 is MNHNS and CDR2 is SASEGT. Trimming removed 6 bases from V and 1 base from J, with 13 bases in between. The CDR3 is CASRDRSGAKNIQYF. CDR3 DNA: TGTGCCAGCAGGGACCGGTCCGGGGCCAAAAACATTCAGTACTTC.

V gene TRBV27 combines with J gene TRBJ2-3, with 8 bases lining up with TRBD2. Germline V gene lookup returns CDR1 MNHEY and CDR2 SMNVEV (reference sequence). CDR3 length: 14 amino acids. J lost 4 bases, V lost 2 bases, and 2 bases had no gene match. This CDR3 reads CASSLTGGPDTQYF. The CDR3 DNA follows: TGTGCCAGCAGTTTAACGGGGGGGCCAGATACGCAGTATTTT.

The J gene is TRBJ1-4, the V gene TRBV30; D is perhaps TRBD1 (6 bases). Trimming removed 3 bases from V and 8 bases from J, with 16 bases in between. This CDR3 has 14 residues. Germline values: CDR1 GTSNPN, CDR2 SVGIG (reference sequence). CDR3 DNA: TGTGCCTGGAGCGCACGGGGGGCCGGGGAAAAACTGTTTTTT. This codes for CAWSARGAGEKLFF.

J is TRBJ1-2 and V is TRBV29-1, with 7 bases matching TRBD1. V trimming: 6 bases; J trimming: 5 bases; junction bases outside the gene matches: 21. The CDR3 covers 17 residues. The germline V gene has CDR1 SQVTM and CDR2 ANQGSEA. CDR3 sequence reads: CSVAPAGTAFLSYGYTF. CDR3 DNA: TGCAGCGTCGCACCCGCCGGGACAGCCTTTCTGAGTTATGGCTACACCTTC.